Listed below are T cell receptor beta chains from one sample, sequenced in a study of blood T cell repertoires in COVID-19. Measured with immunoSEQ multiplex PCR; TCRdb has only the in-frame clones, and not every one. The sample holds some 270,000 clones, around 89% seen once. The sample was PBMCs or T cells enriched from blood (not recorded which). These TCRs come from a young woman with acute COVID-19. The CDR3 runs from the conserved cysteine through the conserved F or W. Fields, in order: clone size, J gene, V gene, D gene, CDR3 DNA, CDR3 protein. A D gene is named only where the DNA matches it firmly. Rows may omit the clone size; those that give it use once, few, many or a size class.

- TRBJ1-1 TRBV11-2 - TGTGCCAGCAGCTTATCTGGGGCGGCTGAAGCTTTCTTT CASSLSGAAEAFF
- TRBJ1-6 TRBV28 - TGTGCCAGCATAACAGGCCCGAGGTCCTATAATTCACCCCTCCACTTT CASITGPRSYNSPLHF
- TRBJ2-7 TRBV3-1/TRBV3-2 - TGTGCCAGCAGCCAAGGTGACAGGACCCAGTCTATGGAGCAGTACTTC CASSQGDRTQSMEQYF
- TRBJ2-3 TRBV7-9 TRBD2 TGTGCCAGCAGCAGCGTCCTAGCGGGATATCTCACAGATACGCAGTATTTT CASSSVLAGYLTDTQYF
few TRBJ2-3 TRBV27 - TGTGCCAGCAGTTTAGGGCGTGATACGCAGTATTTT CASSLGRDTQYF
- TRBJ2-1 TRBV3-1/TRBV3-2 - TGTGCCAGCAGTCGCGGGGTGAACAATGAGCAGTTCTTC CASSRGVNNEQFF
- TRBJ2-2 TRBV28 TRBD1 TGTGCCAGCAGCTCATCCTGGGTTTGGACAGGGTACACCGGGGAGCTGTTTTTT CASSSSWVWTGYTGELFF
once TRBJ2-1 TRBV18 TRBD2 TGTGCCAGCTCACCAGGGTCTGGACTAGCGGGTTACAATGAGCAGTTCTTC CASSPGSGLAGYNEQFF
- TRBJ2-1 TRBV5-4 TRBD2 TGTGCCAGCAGAGGGGAGCGGGAGAGATTGAGGAATGAGCAGTTCTTC CASRGERERLRNEQFF
- TRBJ1-5 TRBV27 - TGTGCCAGCAGTTTATTCGGCAATCAGCCCCAGCATTTT CASSLFGNQPQHF
- TRBJ2-3 TRBV6-2/TRBV6-3 TRBD2 TGTGCCAGCAGCGATAGCGGGAACGAGTATATCACGCAGTATTTT CASSDSGNEYITQYF
- TRBJ2-5 TRBV30 - TGTGCCTGGTCTCAGGGATGGGCACAAGAGACCCAGTACTTC CAWSQGWAQETQYF
- TRBJ2-3 TRBV5-6 - TGTGCCAGCAGCTTCGGCAGGGTAGTATCAGATACGCAGTATTTT CASSFGRVVSDTQYF
- TRBJ2-1 TRBV4-3 TRBD2 TGCGCCAGCAGCCAAGTCCTAGCGGGAGGAGTCAACAATGAGCAGTTCTTC CASSQVLAGGVNNEQFF
few TRBJ2-4 TRBV15 TRBD1 TGTGCCACCAGCAGTGGACAGGCAGGCATTCAGTACTTC CATSSGQAGIQYF
- TRBJ1-5 TRBV2 - TGTGCCAGCGCTAGGGGGTCGGAGATCGGTCAGCCCCAGCATTTT CASARGSEIGQPQHF
- TRBJ2-7 TRBV19 - TGTGCCAGTAGTATAGCCGCTAGCAACGGCGAGCAGTACTTC CASSIAASNGEQYF
- TRBJ2-2 TRBV7-9 TRBD1 TGTGCCAGCAGCGCATGGGACAGGGTCTTCGGGGAGCTGTTTTTT CASSAWDRVFGELFF
- TRBJ2-5 TRBV6-5 TRBD2 TGTGCCAGCAGTATGTGGGAGGGCCAAGAGACCCAGTACTTC CASSMWEGQETQYF
- TRBJ2-7 TRBV4-3 TRBD1 TGCGCCAGCAGCCCGGACAGGCCCACTTTCTCCTACGAGCAGTACTTC CASSPDRPTFSYEQYF
- TRBJ2-2 TRBV9 TRBD2 TGTGCCAGCAGCGCCCTTAGCGGGACGAACACCGGGGAGCTGTTTTTT CASSALSGTNTGELFF
- TRBJ2-1 TRBV29-1 - TGCAGCGTTTCCGGTGGGACTTTCTACAATGAGCAGTTCTTC CSVSGGTFYNEQFF
- TRBJ2-7 TRBV5-4 TRBD1 TGTGCCAGCAGCTTCGACAGGGGAGCCTACGAGCAGTACTTC CASSFDRGAYEQYF
- TRBJ2-7 TRBV27 TRBD1 TGTGCCAGCAGTCCGGACAGGCAATACGAGCAGTACTTC CASSPDRQYEQYF
- TRBJ2-2 TRBV9 TRBD2 TGTGCCACCCCCCAGCGGGAGTGGAACACCGGGGAGCTGTTTTTT CATPQREWNTGELFF
- TRBJ2-2 TRBV19 - TGTGCCAGTAGTATAACCACAGCGAACACCGGGGAGCTGTTTTTT CASSITTANTGELFF
- TRBJ2-3 TRBV5-1 - TGCGCCAGCAGCTTGGCCTTAGGGGGAGGGTACACAGATACGCAGTATTTT CASSLALGGGYTDTQYF
- TRBJ2-3 TRBV24-1 - TGTGCCACATCAGGGACGTGGGACACTACGCAGTATTTT CATSGTWDTTQYF
- TRBJ2-1 TRBV3-1/TRBV3-2 - TGTGCCAGCAGCCAACCGATGGAGGGAGGCTCCCAGTTCTTC CASSQPMEGGSQFF
- TRBJ2-7 TRBV7-8 - TGTGCCAGCAGCACAGGGACTATCTACGAGCAGTACTTC CASSTGTIYEQYF